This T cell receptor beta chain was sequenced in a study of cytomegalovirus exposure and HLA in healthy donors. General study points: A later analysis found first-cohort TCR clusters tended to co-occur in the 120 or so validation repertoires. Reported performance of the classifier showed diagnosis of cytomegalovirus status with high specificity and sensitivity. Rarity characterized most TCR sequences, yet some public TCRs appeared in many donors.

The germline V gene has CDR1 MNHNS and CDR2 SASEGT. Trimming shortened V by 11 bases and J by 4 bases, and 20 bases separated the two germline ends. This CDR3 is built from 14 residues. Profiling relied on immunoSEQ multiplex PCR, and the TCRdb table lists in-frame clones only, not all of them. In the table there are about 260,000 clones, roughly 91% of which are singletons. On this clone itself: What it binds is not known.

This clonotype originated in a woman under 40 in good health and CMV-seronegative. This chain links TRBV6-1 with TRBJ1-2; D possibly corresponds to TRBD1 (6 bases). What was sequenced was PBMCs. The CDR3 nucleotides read TGTGCCGGCTCTTCGACAGGTTCCACCTATGGCTACACCTTC. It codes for CAGSSTGSTYGYTF.